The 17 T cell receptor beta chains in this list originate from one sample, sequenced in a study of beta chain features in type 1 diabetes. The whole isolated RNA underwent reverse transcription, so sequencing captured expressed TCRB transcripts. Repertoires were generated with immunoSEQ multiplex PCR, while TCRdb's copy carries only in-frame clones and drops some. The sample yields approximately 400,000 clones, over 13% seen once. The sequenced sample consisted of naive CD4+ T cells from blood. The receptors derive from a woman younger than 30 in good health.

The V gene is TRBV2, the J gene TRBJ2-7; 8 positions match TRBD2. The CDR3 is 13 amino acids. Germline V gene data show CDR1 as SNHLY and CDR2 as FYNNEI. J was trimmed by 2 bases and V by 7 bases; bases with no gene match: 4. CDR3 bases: TGTGCCAGCACTTTACTAGCGGCCTACGAGCAGTACTTC. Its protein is CASTLLAAYEQYF.

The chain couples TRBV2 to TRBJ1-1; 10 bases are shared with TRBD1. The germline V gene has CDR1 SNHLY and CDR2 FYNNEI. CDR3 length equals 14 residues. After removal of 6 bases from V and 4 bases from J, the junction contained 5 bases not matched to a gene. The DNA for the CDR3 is TGTGCCAGCAGGTCGACAGGGGGCTTCACTGAAGCTTTCTTT. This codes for CASRSTGGFTEAFF.

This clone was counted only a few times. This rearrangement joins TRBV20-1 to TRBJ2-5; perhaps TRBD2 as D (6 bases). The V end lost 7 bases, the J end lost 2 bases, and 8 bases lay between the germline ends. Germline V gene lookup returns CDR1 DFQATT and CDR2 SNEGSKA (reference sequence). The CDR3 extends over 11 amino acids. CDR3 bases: TGCAGTGGAGGAGGGCAAGAGACCCAGTACTTC. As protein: CSGGGQETQYF.

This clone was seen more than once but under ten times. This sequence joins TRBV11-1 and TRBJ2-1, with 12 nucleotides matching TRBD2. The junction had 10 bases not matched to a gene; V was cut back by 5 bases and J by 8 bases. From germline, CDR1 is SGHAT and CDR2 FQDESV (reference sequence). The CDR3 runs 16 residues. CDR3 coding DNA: TGTGCCAGCAGCCCGACACTAGCGGGAGGATCCGATGAGCAGTTCTTC. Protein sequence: CASSPTLAGGSDEQFF. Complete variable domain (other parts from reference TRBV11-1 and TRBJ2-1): EAEVAQSPRYKITEKSQAVAFWCDPISGHATLYWYRQILGQGPELLVQFQDESVVDDSQLPKDRFSAERLKGVDSTLKIQPAELGDSAMYLCASSPTLAGGSDEQFFGPGTRLTVL.

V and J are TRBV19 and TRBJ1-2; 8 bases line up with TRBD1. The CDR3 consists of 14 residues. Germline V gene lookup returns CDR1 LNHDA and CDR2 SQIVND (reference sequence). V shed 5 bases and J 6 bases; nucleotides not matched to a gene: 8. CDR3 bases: TGTGCCAGTAGTGCCGGACAGGGTTTGAATGGCTACACCTTC. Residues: CASSAGQGLNGYTF. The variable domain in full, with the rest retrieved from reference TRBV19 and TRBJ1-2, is DGGITQSPKYLFRKEGQNVTLSCEQNLNHDAMYWYRQDPGQGLRLIYYSQIVNDFQKGDIAEGYSVSREKKESFPLTVTSAQKNPTAFYLCASSAGQGLNGYTFGSGTRLTVV.

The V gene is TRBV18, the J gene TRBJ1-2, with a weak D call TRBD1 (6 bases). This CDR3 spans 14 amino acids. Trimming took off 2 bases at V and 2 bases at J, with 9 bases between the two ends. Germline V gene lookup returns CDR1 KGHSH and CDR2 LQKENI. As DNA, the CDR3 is TGTGCCAGCTCACCAGGACAGATAAACTATGGCTACACCTTC. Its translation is CASSPGQINYGYTF.

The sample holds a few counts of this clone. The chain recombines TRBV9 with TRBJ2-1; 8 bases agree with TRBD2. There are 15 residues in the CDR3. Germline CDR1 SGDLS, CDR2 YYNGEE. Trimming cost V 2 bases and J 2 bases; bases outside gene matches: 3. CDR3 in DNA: TGTGCCAGCAGCGTGGTTAGCGGGACCTACAATGAGCAGTTCTTC. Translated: CASSVVSGTYNEQFF.

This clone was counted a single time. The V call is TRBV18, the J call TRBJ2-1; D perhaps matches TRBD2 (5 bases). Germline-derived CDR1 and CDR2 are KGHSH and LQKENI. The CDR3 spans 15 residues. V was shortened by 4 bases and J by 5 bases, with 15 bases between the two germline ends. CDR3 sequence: CASSLGGSLNNEQFF. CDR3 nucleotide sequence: TGTGCCAGCTCACTCGGTGGGAGTCTTAACAATGAGCAGTTCTTC.

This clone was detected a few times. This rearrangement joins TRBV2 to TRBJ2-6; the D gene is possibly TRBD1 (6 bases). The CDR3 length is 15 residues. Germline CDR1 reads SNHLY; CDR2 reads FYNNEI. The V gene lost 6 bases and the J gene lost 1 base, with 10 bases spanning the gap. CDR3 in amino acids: CASRGTGSGANVLTF. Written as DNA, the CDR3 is TGTGCCAGCAGGGGTACAGGGTCTGGGGCCAACGTCCTGACTTTC.

The CDR3, as DNA: TGTGCCAGCAGCCCCAGGACTAGCGGGAGCCCAGATACGCAGTATTTT. It translates to CASSPRTSGSPDTQYF. The J gene is TRBJ2-3, the V gene TRBV9; 13 bases are shared with TRBD2. Germline-derived CDR1 and CDR2 are SGDLS and YYNGEE. The CDR3 totals 16 residues. V lost 4 bases and J lost 4; bases outside the gene matches: 6.

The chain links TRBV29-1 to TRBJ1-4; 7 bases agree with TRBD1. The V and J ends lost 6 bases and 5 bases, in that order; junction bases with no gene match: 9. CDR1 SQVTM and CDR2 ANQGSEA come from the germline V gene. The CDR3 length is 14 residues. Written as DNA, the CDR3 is TGCAGCGTCGGGGGACAGTCTCTCAATGAAAAACTGTTTTTT. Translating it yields CSVGGQSLNEKLFF. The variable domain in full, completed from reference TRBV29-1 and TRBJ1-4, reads SAVISQKPSRDICQRGTSLTIQCQVDSQVTMMFWYRQQPGQSLTLIATANQGSEATYESGFVIDKFPISRPNLTFSTLTVSNMSPEDSSIYLCSVGGQSLNEKLFFGSGTQLSVL.

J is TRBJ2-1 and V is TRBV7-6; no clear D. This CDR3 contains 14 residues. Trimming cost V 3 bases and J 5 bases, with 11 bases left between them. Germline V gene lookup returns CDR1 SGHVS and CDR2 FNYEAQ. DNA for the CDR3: TGTGCCAGCAGCTTCTCGGTACTTAACAATGAGCAGTTCTTC. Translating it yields CASSFSVLNNEQFF.

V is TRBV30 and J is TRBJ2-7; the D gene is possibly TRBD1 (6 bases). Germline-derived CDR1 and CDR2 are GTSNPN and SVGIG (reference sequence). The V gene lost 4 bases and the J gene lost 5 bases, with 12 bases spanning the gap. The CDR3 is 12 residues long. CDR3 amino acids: CAWTGARNEQYF. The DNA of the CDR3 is TGTGCCTGGACAGGGGCGAGGAACGAGCAGTACTTC.

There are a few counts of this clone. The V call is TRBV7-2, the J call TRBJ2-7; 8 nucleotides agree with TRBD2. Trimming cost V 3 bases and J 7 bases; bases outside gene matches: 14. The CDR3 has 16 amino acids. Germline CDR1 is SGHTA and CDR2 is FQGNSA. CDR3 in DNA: TGTGCCAGCAGCTTGGGAGCGGGAGTCCCTTTCGGAGAGCAGTACTTC. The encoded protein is CASSLGAGVPFGEQYF.

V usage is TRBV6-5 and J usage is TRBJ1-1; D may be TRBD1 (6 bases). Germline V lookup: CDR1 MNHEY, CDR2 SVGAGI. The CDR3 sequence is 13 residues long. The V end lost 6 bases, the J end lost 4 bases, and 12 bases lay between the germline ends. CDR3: CASRIQGGTEAFF. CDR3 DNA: TGTGCCAGCAGGATACAGGGTGGCACTGAAGCTTTCTTT.

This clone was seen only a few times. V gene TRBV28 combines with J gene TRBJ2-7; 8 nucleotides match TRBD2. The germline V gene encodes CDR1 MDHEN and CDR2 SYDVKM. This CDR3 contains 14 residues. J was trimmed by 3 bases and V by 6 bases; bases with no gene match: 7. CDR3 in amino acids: CASRWTSSHYEQYF. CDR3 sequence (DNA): TGTGCCAGCAGGTGGACTAGCAGCCACTACGAGCAGTACTTC.

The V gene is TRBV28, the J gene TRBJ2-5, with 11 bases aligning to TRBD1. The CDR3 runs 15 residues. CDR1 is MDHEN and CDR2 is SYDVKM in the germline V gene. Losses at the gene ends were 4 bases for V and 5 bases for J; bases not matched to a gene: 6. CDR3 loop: CASSSRGTGGETQYF. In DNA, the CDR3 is TGTGCCAGCAGTTCTAGGGGGACAGGGGGGGAGACCCAGTACTTC. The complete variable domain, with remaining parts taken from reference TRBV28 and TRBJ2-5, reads DVKVTQSSRYLVKRTGEKVFLECVQDMDHENMFWYRQDPGLGLRLIYFSYDVKMKEKGDIPEGYSVSREKKERFSLILESASTNQTSMYLCASSSRGTGGETQYFGPGTRLLVL.